One sample yielded the 32 T cell receptor beta chains listed below, sequenced in a study of T cell repertoires in cytomegalovirus infection. Via MiXCR, TCRdb re-called the reads, giving one row per CDR3 protein. This sample carries nearly 550,000 distinct CDR3 sequences, 16% of them seen once, and the ten largest clones take around 25%. The sequencing sample was made of CD8+ T cells from PBMCs. These receptors all stem from a human donor in good health (CMV status not recorded). Some clones in this sample may be carry-over from other donors' samples.

This clonotype has a count of ten or more. The V call is TRBV2, the J call TRBJ1-4; a possible D gene is TRBD1 (5 bases). Germline CDR1 and CDR2: SNHLY and FYNNEI. Trimming shortened V by 3 bases and J by 0 bases, and 14 bases separated the two germline ends. This CDR3 contains 17 residues. The CDR3: CASSDAGLAATNEKLFF. The CDR3 coding sequence is TGTGCCAGCAGTGATGCAGGGTTGGCGGCAACTAATGAAAAACTGTTTTTT.

This clonotype was seen many times. The chain joins TRBV7-9 to TRBJ1-5; D might be TRBD1 (5 bases). The V end was cut by 1 base, the J end by 5 bases, with 18 bases between. CDR1 is SEHNR, CDR2 FQNEAQ, per germline (reference sequence). The CDR3 is 17 residues long. The CDR3 DNA is TGTGCCAGCAGCTTAGACCCCCCGGGGCATGGCGATCAGCCCCAGCATTTT. Amino acid sequence: CASSLDPPGHGDQPQHF.

Points on this clonotype: One end of the junction does not line up with germline, which may come from a read error. The rearrangement uses TRBV9 and TRBJ2-3, with D unresolved. Germline V gene data show CDR1 as SGDLS and CDR2 as YYNGEE. CDR3 size: 14 residues. The CDR3 coding sequence is TGTGCTAGCAGCGTAAGGAGCTCAACAGATACGCAGTATTTT. This gives the protein CASSVRSSTDTQYF.

This clonotype occurred once. The chain has TRBV11-2 and TRBJ2-7; 7 bases align to TRBD1. The V segment lost 5 bases and the J segment 4 bases; nucleotides outside the gene matches: 11. CDR1 is SGHAT and CDR2 is FQNNGV in the germline V gene. The CDR3 covers 15 residues. The CDR3 DNA is TGTGCCAGCAGCGTCTACCGGGACAGAGAGTACGAGCAGTACTTC. Translation gives CASSVYRDREYEQYF. The full variable domain, rest sourced from reference TRBV11-2 and TRBJ2-7, is EAGVAQSPRYKIIEKRQSVAFWCNPISGHATLYWYQQILGQGPKLLIQFQNNGVVDDSQLPKDRFSAERLKGVDSTLKIQPAKLEDSAVYLCASSVYRDREYEQYFGPGTRLTVT.

This chain links TRBV27 with TRBJ2-1, with a tentative D call TRBD2 (6 bases). Looked up from germline, CDR1 is MNHEY and CDR2 is SMNVEV (reference sequence). The CDR3 runs to 13 residues. V was clipped by 5 bases and J by 6 bases, with 11 bases between them. DNA for the CDR3: TGTGCCAGCAGTAGAGCGGGCCCCAATGAGCAGTTCTTC. Its protein is CASSRAGPNEQFF.

Details on this clonotype: This likely comes from a read error, as the CDR3 has no conserved phenylalanine or tryptophan at its end. CDR3 in amino acids: CAGTPTQVDYEQYL. In DNA form, the CDR3 reads TGTGCCGGCACTCCCACCCAAGTAGACTACGAGCAGTACTTA. The chain joins TRBV28 to TRBJ2-7; no reliable D call. The CDR3 consists of 14 residues. Trimming pared 11 bases from V and 3 bases from J, leaving 20 bases between. From germline, CDR1 is MDHEN and CDR2 SYDVKM.

This clonotype has ten or more counts. The chain is built from TRBV12-3 or TRBV12-4 and TRBJ2-3; D tentatively fits TRBD1 or TRBD2 (7 bases each). CDR3 size: 18 residues. V was pared by 7 bases and J by 2 bases, with 25 bases between. CDR3 protein: CASTSGRGLSILTDTQYF. The DNA of the CDR3 is TGTGCCAGCACCTCGGGGAGGGGGCTTTCAATTCTCACAGATACGCAGTATTTT.

This clonotype showed up many times. This sequence joins TRBV12-3 or TRBV12-4 and TRBJ2-2; 11 nucleotides match TRBD2. The V gene end was trimmed by 5 bases and the J gene end by 5 bases; junction bases not matched to a gene: 4. This CDR3 contains 15 residues. The CDR3 region has the DNA TGTGCCAGCAGTGCGTCTAGCGGGAGGACCGGGGAGCTGTTTTTT. Protein: CASSASSGRTGELFF.

Many counts were recorded for this clonotype. V and J are TRBV2 and TRBJ2-3; TRBD2 matches 7 bases. Germline V gene sequence: CDR1 SNHLY, CDR2 FYNNEI. V shed 10 bases and J 0 bases; nucleotides not matched to a gene: 4. The CDR3 covers 13 residues. The chain's CDR3 is CATLAGSTDTQYF. CDR3 bases: TGTGCCACCTTAGCGGGTAGCACAGATACGCAGTATTTT.

The chain uses TRBV5-1 and TRBJ2-3, with 10 bases aligning to TRBD2. The CDR3 contains 18 residues. The trim removed 2 bases at V and 3 bases at J, leaving 12 bases unmatched. The germline V gene encodes CDR1 SGHRS and CDR2 YFSETQ. Here the CDR3 reads CASSFTPGLALGTDTQYF. The CDR3 region has the DNA TGCGCCAGCAGCTTCACACCGGGACTAGCGTTAGGGACAGATACGCAGTATTTT.

This clonotype was detected only a few times. The rearrangement uses TRBV5-4 and TRBJ1-3, with TRBD1 identical over 7 bases. V lost 4 bases, J lost 6 bases, and 13 bases stayed unmatched. CDR3 size: 16 residues. CDR1 and CDR2 (germline): SGHNT, YYREEE (reference sequence). The CDR3 region is CASSKWTGGTENTIYF. DNA for the CDR3: TGTGCCAGCAGCAAATGGACAGGAGGTACTGAAAACACCATATATTTT. Drawing the rest from reference TRBV5-4 and TRBJ1-3, the complete variable domain is ETGVTQSPTHLIKTRGQQVTLRCSSQSGHNTVSWYQQALGQGPQFIFQYYREEENGRGNFPPRFSGLQFPNYSSELNVNALELDDSALYLCASSKWTGGTENTIYFGEGSWLTVV.

The chain links TRBV20-1 to TRBJ1-3; D uncertain. The germline V and J ends were trimmed by 1 base and 0 bases, with 16 bases remaining between them. The germline V gene has CDR1 DFQATT and CDR2 SNEGSKA (reference sequence). CDR3 length: 17 residues. The CDR3: CSARVRPYTLSGNTIYF. Written as DNA, the CDR3 is TGCAGTGCTAGAGTTCGACCTTACACCCTCTCTGGAAACACCATATATTTT.

The sample holds many counts of this clonotype. This CDR3 reads CASSGARGAEQYF. The CDR3 coding sequence is TGTGCCAGCAGTGGGGCTAGGGGGGCCGAGCAGTACTTC. The chain recombines TRBV12-3 or TRBV12-4 with TRBJ2-7; D possibly uses TRBD1 or TRBD2 (6 bases each). The CDR3 has 13 amino acids. The ends were cut back, 5 bases at V and 6 bases at J, with 14 bases in the middle.

The count of this clonotype is one. This sequence may be a read error, since a much larger clone differs from it by one base. CDR3 bases: TGTGCCAGCAGTGAAGCCAGGGACGATCAGTACTTC. Its protein product is CASSEARDDQYF. The rearrangement uses TRBV2 and TRBJ2-7, with D tentatively TRBD1 or TRBD2 (5 bases each). CDR3 length equals 12 residues. Germline CDR1 reads SNHLY; CDR2 reads FYNNEI.

The CDR3 sequence: CASSQDGQGKSEQYF. The CDR3 nucleotides are TGCGCCAGCAGCCAAGATGGGCAGGGCAAGAGCGAGCAGTACTTC. The chain is built from TRBV4-1 and TRBJ2-7; possible D gene TRBD1, 5 bases. The V end was cut by 0 bases, the J end by 6 bases, with 15 bases between. Germline assignment: CDR1 MGHRA and CDR2 YSYEKL. The CDR3 is made up of 15 amino acids.

This clonotype was detected many times. The V and J genes are TRBV7-8 and TRBJ2-3; 8 bases line up with TRBD2. Germline loops: CDR1 SGHVS, CDR2 FQNEAQ. CDR3 length: 17 residues. With V trimmed by 4 bases and J by 1 base, 10 bases remained unmatched. CDR3 sequence (DNA): TGTGCCAGCAGCTGGGACGTCGGGGGGGCTGGCACAGATACGCAGTATTTT. This gives the protein CASSWDVGGAGTDTQYF.

V and J are TRBV2 and TRBJ1-5, with D possibly matching TRBD1 (5 bases). The CDR3 is 15 amino acids. Per the germline V gene, CDR1 is SNHLY and CDR2 is FYNNEI. V lost 4 bases to trimming and J lost 1 base, with 11 bases between them. The CDR3 here is CASSAGLDSNQPQHF. Written as DNA, the CDR3 is TGTGCCAGCAGTGCAGGGTTGGACAGCAATCAGCCCCAGCATTTT.

This clonotype was observed a handful of times. V usage is TRBV5-6 and J usage is TRBJ2-1, with 7 bases fitting TRBD1. Looked up from germline, CDR1 is SGHDT and CDR2 is YYEEEE. This CDR3 is built from 17 residues. V lost 0 bases, J lost 0 bases, and 6 bases stayed unmatched. This chain's CDR3 is CASSLGGGASSYNEQFF. The CDR3 coding sequence is TGTGCCAGCAGCTTGGGAGGGGGCGCCAGCTCCTACAATGAGCAGTTCTTC.

The chain couples TRBV28 to TRBJ2-7; D is unclear. The V gene's germline CDR1 is MDHEN and CDR2 SYDVKM. This CDR3 comprises 14 residues. V lost 6 bases to trimming and J lost 1 base, with 13 bases between them. This CDR3 reads CASSLYPGSYEQYF. The DNA of the CDR3 is TGTGCCAGCAGCCTCTACCCGGGTTCCTACGAGCAGTACTTC.

This clonotype showed up many times. V is TRBV6-6 and J is TRBJ1-1; D call uncertain. Between the trimmed V and J ends, which lost 2 bases and 1 base, there was a span of 11 bases. CDR1 and CDR2 from the germline V gene are MNHNY and SVGAGI (reference sequence). This CDR3 is 15 amino acids long. The chain's CDR3 is CASSYDGMGNTEAFF. The CDR3 DNA is TGTGCCAGCAGTTACGACGGGATGGGGAACACTGAAGCTTTCTTT.

In the case of this clonotype: At one boundary the junction diverges from the germline segment, which might be a read error. J is TRBJ2-7 and V is TRBV9; D may be TRBD2 (5 bases). Germline CDR1 and CDR2: SGDLS and YYNGEE. The CDR3 has 14 amino acids. CDR3 residues: CASSVEAEVGEQYF. The CDR3 DNA follows: TGTGCCAGCAGCGTAGAGGCGGAGGTCGGCGAGCAGTACTTT.

This chain joins TRBV6-1 and TRBJ2-3; TRBD1 agrees at 11 bases. V shed 6 bases and J 4 bases; nucleotides not matched to a gene: 12. CDR1 and CDR2 (germline): MNHNS, SASEGT. The CDR3 has 17 amino acids. CDR3 amino acids: CASRQGTGGVGADTQYF. In nucleotides, the CDR3 is TGTGCCAGCAGACAAGGGACAGGGGGAGTTGGGGCAGATACGCAGTATTTT.

The J gene is TRBJ1-6, the V gene TRBV28, with 10 nucleotides matching TRBD1. The J segment lost 2 bases and the V segment lost 5 bases, leaving 3 bases of the junction unmatched. In germline, CDR1 is MDHEN, CDR2 SYDVKM. The CDR3 totals 16 residues. CDR3 in DNA: TGTGCCAGCAGTCGACAGGGGGCGCCCTATAATTCACCCCTCCACTTT. The encoded protein is CASSRQGAPYNSPLHF.

This clonotype was recorded at least ten times. This chain links TRBV7-2 with TRBJ2-5, with D uncertain. V dropped 1 base and J dropped 1 base, with 7 bases sitting between them. The CDR3 is 14 residues long. Germline CDR1 and CDR2: SGHTA and FQGNSA. CDR3 region: CASSLGQLQETQYF. In nucleotides, the CDR3 is TGTGCCAGCAGCTTAGGGCAGCTCCAAGAGACCCAGTACTTC.

This clonotype was found many times. The V and J genes are TRBV7-3 and TRBJ2-2; 11 bases are a match to TRBD2. Germline V gene lookup returns CDR1 SGHTA and CDR2 FQGTGA. CDR3 length: 17 amino acids. After removal of 0 bases from V and 5 bases from J, the junction contained 5 bases not matched to a gene. The CDR3, as DNA: TGTGCCAGCAGCTTAACTCATCTAGCGGGGGGAACCGGGGAGCTGTTTTTT. It specifies CASSLTHLAGGTGELFF.

The V call is TRBV28, the J call TRBJ2-7; 10 positions agree with TRBD2. The CDR3 is 15 residues long. Losses at the gene ends were 6 bases for V and 0 bases for J; bases not matched to a gene: 5. Germline-derived CDR1 and CDR2 are MDHEN and SYDVKM. The CDR3 here is CASRGGLANSYEQYF. CDR3 coding DNA: TGTGCCAGCAGGGGGGGACTAGCGAACTCCTACGAGCAGTACTTC.

The chain employs TRBV4-2 and TRBJ2-6; the match to TRBD1 covers 8 bases. The J segment lost 4 bases and the V segment lost 0 bases, leaving 8 bases of the junction unmatched. This CDR3 has 18 residues. Germline V CDR1 and CDR2: LGHNA, YNFKEQ. The CDR3 nucleotides read TGTGCCAGCAGCCAAGATCGGCAGGGGGCGGGCGGGGCCAACGTCCTGACTTTC. Its protein is CASSQDRQGAGGANVLTF.

This chain connects TRBV12-5 to TRBJ2-1; 9 bases align to TRBD2. This CDR3 comprises 15 residues. CDR1 is LGHNT, CDR2 FRNRAP, per germline. The J segment lost 7 bases and the V segment lost 1 base, leaving 5 bases of the junction unmatched. CDR3: CASGLGGTSQNEQFF. The CDR3 DNA reads TGTGCTAGTGGTTTGGGAGGGACTAGCCAGAATGAGCAGTTCTTC.

The V gene is TRBV20-1, the J gene TRBJ1-5, with D possibly matching TRBD1 (5 bases). V shed 0 bases and J shed 3 bases, with 15 bases lying between them. The germline V gene encodes CDR1 DFQATT and CDR2 SNEGSKA (reference sequence). The CDR3 extends over 16 amino acids. CDR3 region: CSARDRGGRLNQPQHF. The CDR3 coding sequence is TGCAGTGCTAGAGATAGGGGTGGACGGCTCAATCAGCCCCAGCATTTT.

This clonotype was detected a few times. The V and J genes are TRBV30 and TRBJ2-7; 9 positions agree with TRBD2. V dropped 2 bases and J dropped 4; count of bases not matched to a gene: 18. Germline V lookup: CDR1 GTSNPN, CDR2 SVGIG (reference sequence). This CDR3 contains 18 residues. This chain's CDR3 is CAWSPPLLREGLGYEQYF. The CDR3 DNA is TGTGCCTGGAGTCCCCCCCTATTGCGGGAGGGCCTGGGGTACGAGCAGTACTTC.

There are many counts of this clonotype. CDR3 sequence (DNA): TGTGCCAGCAGCGCCGAAGGCCAGGGGGCTGGCAATCAGCCCCAGCATTTT. Its translation: CASSAEGQGAGNQPQHF. The chain has TRBV7-2 and TRBJ1-5; 8 nucleotides line up with TRBD1. V shed 5 bases, J shed 2 bases, and the junction held 11 bases outside the gene matches. The CDR3 totals 17 residues. CDR1 is SGHTA, CDR2 FQGNSA, per germline.

This clonotype has a handful of counts. This rearrangement joins TRBV6-6 to TRBJ2-7, with D unresolved. V was trimmed by 0 bases and J by 1 base, leaving 10 bases between them. The V gene's germline CDR1 is MNHNY and CDR2 SVGAGI (reference sequence). The CDR3 totals 15 residues. DNA for the CDR3: TGTGCCAGCAGTTACTCGCCCAGGTCTTCCTACGAGCAGTACTTC. It translates to CASSYSPRSSYEQYF.